A selection of T cell receptor beta chains follows, all from one sample in a study of tumor-infiltrating lymphocytes in oesophageal squamous cell carcinoma. TCRdb re-derived calls from the PCR reads in MiXCR, one entry per CDR3 protein. The table has about 20,000 distinct CDR3 sequences, approximately 46% seen once. Sequenced input: normal esophageal tissue next to the tumor. These TCRs come from a female donor with esophageal squamous cell carcinoma. Each CDR3 is given with its conserved first and last residue. A D gene is named only where the DNA matches it firmly. Clone size, where shown, is once, few, many, or a class for clones that have expanded.

>many|NA|TRBJ2-5|TRBV10-3
CAIRVGQRNNEQYF
TGTGCCATCAGGGTCGGACAGCGAAACAATGAGCAGTACTTC
>NA|NA|TRBJ2-7|TRBV3-1
CASSPGNYNEQYF
TGTGCCAGCAGCCCCGGGAACTACAATGAGCAGTACTTC
>NA|NA|TRBJ1-6|TRBV7-2
CASSSQSGSPLHF
TGTGCCAGCAGCTCCCAATCTGGTTCACCCCTCCACTTT
>few|TRBD2|TRBJ2-7|TRBV7-2
CASSSGLAGAISEQYF
TGTGCCAGCAGCTCGGGACTAGCGGGAGCAATCTCCGAGCAGTACTTC
>many|NA|TRBJ1-2|TRBV5-1
CASRGSGYGYTF
TGCGCCAGCAGGGGCTCGGGCTATGGCTACACCTTC
>few|TRBD2|TRBJ2-5|TRBV12-5
CASGFGLAYQETQYF
TGTGCTAGTGGTTTCGGACTAGCGTACCAAGAGACCCAGTACTTC
>NA|TRBD2|TRBJ2-3|TRBV5-3
CASSPGLAGLEDTQYF
TGTGCCAGCAGCCCGGGACTAGCGGGACTGGAAGATACGCAGTATTTT
>many|TRBD1|TRBJ2-5|TRBV27
CASSLGQGARNSPLHF
TGTGCCAGCAGTCTCGGACAGGGGGCGCGGAATTCACCCCTCCACTTC
>few|TRBD1|TRBJ2-1|TRBV7-8
CASSLIPGQANEQFF
TGTGCCAGCAGCCTAATACCGGGACAGGCGAATGAGCAGTTCTTC
>once|TRBD1|TRBJ1-3|TRBV2
CASSRGPGNTIYF
TGTGCCAGCAGCAGGGGGCCTGGAAACACCATATATTTT
>NA|NA|TRBJ2-7|TRBV7-6
CASSFSYVLGEQYF
TGTGCCAGCAGCTTTTCCTACGTCCTAGGCGAGCAGTACTTC
>medium-sized|NA|TRBJ2-1|TRBV12-3/TRBV12-4
CASSFPGISYNEQFF
TGTGCCAGCAGTTTTCCGGGGATATCCTACAATGAGCAGTTCTTC
>few|NA|TRBJ2-5|TRBV6-6
CASKERPHPIYEQFF
TGTGCCAGCAAGGAACGCCCTCACCCCATCTACGAGCAGTTCTTT
>many|TRBD2|TRBJ2-5|TRBV11-1
CASSPGLAGRETQYF
TGTGCCAGCAGCCCGGGACTAGCAGGCAGAGAGACCCAGTACTTC
>once|NA|TRBJ2-4|TRBV11-2
CASSLGLNSPLHF
TGTGCCAGCAGCTTAGGACTTAATTCACCCCTCCACTTC
>many|NA|TRBJ2-1|TRBV19
CASSIAGLNEQFF
TGTGCCAGTAGTATAGCGGGTTTGAATGAGCAGTTCTTC
>many|TRBD1|TRBJ2-1|TRBV12-3/TRBV12-4
CASTRGRNEQFF
TGTGCCAGCACCAGGGGGAGAAATGAGCAGTTCTTC
>few|NA|TRBJ2-5|TRBV6-6
CASSYSLPESYNEQYF
TGTGCCAGCAGTTACTCCTTGCCTGAATCCTACAATGAGCAGTACTTC
>NA|TRBD2|TRBJ2-1|TRBV11-1
CASSSTSSGYYNEQFF
TGTGCCAGCAGCTCCACATCTAGCGGGTACTACAATGAGCAGTTCTTC
>NA|NA|TRBJ2-5|TRBV6-9
CASSYSPQPSETQYF
TGTGCCAGCAGTTATTCCCCCCAACCGTCGGAGACCCAGTACTTC
>NA|NA|TRBJ2-1|TRBV5-1
CASSLAGTPRDEQFF
TGCGCCAGCAGCTTGGCCGGGACTCCTCGCGATGAGCAGTTCTTC
>NA|NA|TRBJ2-5|TRBV9
CASSPGTVKETQYF
TGTGCCAGCAGCCCTGGGACGGTAAAAGAGACCCAGTACTTC
>many|NA|TRBJ1-4|TRBV5-1
CASSPGGSTNEKLFF
TGCGCCAGCAGCCCTGGGGGAAGTACTAATGAAAAACTGTTTTTT
>medium-sized|NA|TRBJ2-1|TRBV24-1
CATSDFHAGSYNEQFF
TGTGCCACCAGTGACTTTCACGCGGGGTCCTACAATGAGCAGTTCTTC
>many|NA|TRBJ1-2|TRBV6-2/TRBV6-3
CASSYAGGYGYTF
TGTGCCAGCAGTTACGCGGGGGGTTATGGCTACACCTTC
>NA|TRBD2|TRBJ2-5|TRBV7-3
CASSRSGGRGETQYF
TGTGCCAGCAGCCGTAGCGGGGGCAGGGGCGAGACCCAGTACTTC
>once|NA|TRBJ2-7|TRBV11-2
CASSASRYEQYF
TGTGCCAGCAGCGCGTCCCGCTACGAGCAGTACTTC
>NA|NA|TRBJ1-1|TRBV9
CASSVDPRQSPAFF
TGTGCCAGCAGCGTAGATCCCCGCCAGTCACCCGCTTTCTTT
>once|NA|TRBJ2-5|TRBV7-3
CASSDGETQYF
TGTGCCAGCAGTGATGGGGAGACCCAGTACTTC
>NA|NA|TRBJ1-4|TRBV24-1
CATSDPGAANEKLFF
TGTGCCACCAGTGACCCAGGGGCGGCTAATGAAAAACTGTTTTTT
>NA|NA|TRBJ2-1|TRBV28
CASSLEGGLNEQFF
TGTGCCAGCAGCCTCGAGGGCGGGCTCAATGAGCAGTTCTTC
>few|NA|TRBJ1-1|TRBV9
CASSSHRTGGNTEAFF
TGTGCCAGCAGCTCTCACAGAACGGGGGGGAACACTGAAGCTTTCTTT
>NA|NA|TRBJ2-5|TRBV7-2
CASSPARETQYF
TGTGCCAGCAGCCCCGCCCGAGAGACCCAGTACTTC
>NA|TRBD1|TRBJ2-7|TRBV7-3
CASSPGTGSYEQYF
TGTGCCAGCAGCCCAGGGACAGGATCCTACGAGCAGTACTTC
>many|NA|TRBJ1-5|TRBV6-1
CASSAGLASNQPQHF
TGTGCCAGCAGCGCGGGACTAGCGAGCAATCAGCCCCAGCATTTT
>NA|TRBD2|TRBJ2-7|TRBV7-2
CASMTSWGASGRRYNEQYF
TGTGCCAGCATGACATCGTGGGGGGCTAGCGGGAGGAGGTACAATGAGCAGTACTTC
>once|NA|TRBJ1-1|TRBV11-2
CASSLDQGTEAFF
TGTGCCAGCAGCTTAGATCAGGGGACTGAAGCTTTCTTT
>NA|NA|TRBJ1-1|TRBV4-2
CASSQGQLIRNTEAFF
TGTGCCAGCAGCCAAGGGCAGCTAATCAGGAACACTGAAGCTTTCTTT
>many|TRBD1|TRBJ2-6|TRBV14
CASRGQTSGANVLTF
TGTGCCAGCAGGGGACAGACCTCTGGGGCCAACGTCCTGACTTTC
>NA|TRBD2|TRBJ2-3|TRBV7-6
CASSLPGGQDTQYF
TGTGCCAGCAGCTTACCGGGGGGGCAAGATACGCAGTATTTT
>NA|NA|TRBJ2-7|TRBV28
CASSTNSGTKPYEQYF
TGTGCCAGCAGTACTAACTCCGGGACAAAACCCTACGAGCAGTACTTC
>NA|NA|TRBJ2-4|TRBV6-1
CASSEGATGQSQYF
TGTGCCAGCAGTGAAGGTGCTACAGGGCAATCTCAGTACTTC
>many|NA|TRBJ1-5|TRBV27
CASSLSGSFQPQHF
TGTGCCAGCAGTTTATCTGGTTCCTTCCAGCCCCAGCATTTT
>many|NA|TRBJ1-2|TRBV28
CASTRGNYGYTF
TGTGCCAGCACCAGGGGAAACTATGGCTACACCTTC
>many|TRBD1|TRBJ2-7|TRBV11-2
CASSATEGAVYEQYF
TGTGCCAGCAGCGCTACAGAGGGGGCGGTCTACGAGCAGTACTTC
>few|TRBD1|TRBJ2-7|TRBV28
CASSTPGTGAYEQYF
TGTGCCAGCAGCACCCCCGGGACAGGTGCCTACGAGCAGTACTTC
>few|NA|TRBJ2-1|TRBV6-1
CASSEAGIGLSSYNEQFF
TGTGCCAGCAGTGAAGCAGGTATAGGGCTAAGCTCCTACAATGAGCAGTTCTTC
>few|TRBD2|TRBJ2-1|TRBV7-9
CASSLARSGTYNEQFF
TGTGCCAGCAGCTTAGCGCGGAGCGGGACGTACAATGAGCAGTTCTTC
>NA|TRBD1|TRBJ2-1|TRBV7-6
CASSFGTGEQFF
TGTGCCAGCAGCTTTGGGACAGGAGAGCAGTTCTTC
>NA|NA|TRBJ2-5|TRBV7-3
CASSRGSGMGQETQYF
TGTGCCAGCAGCCGCGGGTCGGGGATGGGCCAAGAGACCCAGTACTTC
>NA|TRBD2|TRBJ2-7|TRBV6-2/TRBV6-3
CASRSLGTSYEQYF
TGTGCCAGCAGATCTCTGGGGACTAGCTACGAGCAGTACTTC
>NA|NA|TRBJ1-6|TRBV7-2
CASSFSKDSPLHF
TGTGCCAGCAGCTTTTCCAAGGATTCACCCCTCCACTTT
>NA|TRBD1|TRBJ2-1|TRBV19
CASTRTGGGNEQFF
TGTGCCAGTACGAGGACAGGGGGAGGCAATGAGCAGTTCTTC
>NA|NA|TRBJ2-1|TRBV7-2
CASRQSANEQFF
TGTGCCAGCAGACAGAGCGCGAATGAGCAGTTCTTC
>NA|NA|TRBJ2-6|TRBV7-9
CASSLAGVSGANVLTF
TGTGCCAGCAGCTTAGCAGGGGTCTCTGGGGCCAACGTCCTGACTTTC
>few|NA|TRBJ1-6|TRBV9
CASSVNRNNSPLHF
TGTGCCAGCAGCGTAAATAGAAACAATTCACCCCTCCACTTT
>medium-sized|NA|TRBJ2-5|TRBV7-7
CASSFGGLRETQYF
TGTGCTAGCAGCTTCGGGGGCCTCAGGGAGACCCAGTACTTC